This TCR beta chain derives from a study of shared clonotypes between healthy human individuals. Trimming took 5 bases from V and 5 from J, leaving 18 bases between them. The CDR3 runs to 16 residues. CDR1 is PRHDT and CDR2 is FYEKMQ in the germline V gene (reference sequence). Selected positively for CCR7 and CD45RO-negative, naive CD8 cells excluded terminally differentiated effector memory CD45RA+ cells. Every contributor of samples was a Caucasian grown-up residing in Nashville, Tennessee. Sequencing was performed with immunoSEQ multiplex PCR; in TCRdb, only in-frame clones are kept and a portion is missing. The top ten hold about 0.12% of the sample, which has 550,000 to 650,000 clones, 90% to 97% seen once. General study findings and limits: The study found lower generation probabilities in non-shared clonotypes than in those shared by all four donors.

Note on this clone: Its antigen is still unknown.

The chain employs TRBV13 and TRBJ1-4, with no clear D. The TCR sequence derives from a woman aged 30 to 39 in good health. Sequencing input: naive CD8+ T cells sorted from blood. The CDR3 nucleotides are TGTGCCAGCAGCCCTAGCCGGCAAGGGAAGAATGAAAAACTGTTTTTT. Amino acid sequence: CASSPSRQGKNEKLFF.